The rows below give T cell receptor beta chains drawn from one sample of a study of cytomegalovirus exposure and HLA in healthy donors. Data came from immunoSEQ multiplex PCR; TCRdb stores just in-frame clones and leaves some out. In the table there are under 200,000 clones, roughly 72% of which are singletons. The sequencing input was PBMCs. These receptors all stem from a woman in her 30s in good health and CMV-seropositive. Each CDR3 is given with its conserved first and last residue. A D gene is named only where the DNA matches it firmly. Size is stated for part of the rows, as once, few or many counts, or as a class when the clone is expanded.

clone_size: .
v_call: TRBV28
d_call: TRBD1
j_call: TRBJ2-7
cdr3_nt: TGTGCCAGCAGTAACAGGGGGTCTTCCTACGAGCAGTACTTC
cdr3_aa: CASSNRGSSYEQYF

clone_size: .
v_call: TRBV30
d_call: TRBD2
j_call: TRBJ2-7
cdr3_nt: TGTGCCTGGAGTTCAGCGGGACCTCGATCCTACGAGCAGTACTTC
cdr3_aa: CAWSSAGPRSYEQYF

clone_size: .
v_call: TRBV7-2
d_call: .
j_call: TRBJ1-1
cdr3_nt: TGTGCCAGCAGCCAGGGACATTCGAACACTGAAGCTTTCTTT
cdr3_aa: CASSQGHSNTEAFF

clone_size: .
v_call: TRBV12-5
d_call: TRBD1
j_call: TRBJ1-1
cdr3_nt: TGTGCTAGTGGTTTCTGGCAGGGGGATGAAGCTTTCTTT
cdr3_aa: CASGFWQGDEAFF

clone_size: .
v_call: TRBV5-6
d_call: .
j_call: TRBJ2-5
cdr3_nt: TGTGCCAGCAGCTTCCAGCCGGGTCAGGAGACCCAGTACTTC
cdr3_aa: CASSFQPGQETQYF

clone_size: .
v_call: TRBV5-4
d_call: .
j_call: TRBJ2-3
cdr3_nt: TGTGCCAGCAGTCCGGGTACTAGCACAGATACGCAGTATTTT
cdr3_aa: CASSPGTSTDTQYF

clone_size: .
v_call: TRBV4-1
d_call: TRBD2
j_call: TRBJ2-3
cdr3_nt: TGCGCCAGCAGCTCGACAGGGACTAGCGGACGCACAGATACGCAGTATTTT
cdr3_aa: CASSSTGTSGRTDTQYF

clone_size: .
v_call: TRBV7-2
d_call: TRBD2
j_call: TRBJ2-3
cdr3_nt: TGTGCCAGCAGCCCCCGTTGGGCTAGCGGGAGCGGCACAGATACGCAGTATTTT
cdr3_aa: CASSPRWASGSGTDTQYF

clone_size: .
v_call: TRBV11-3
d_call: .
j_call: TRBJ2-7
cdr3_nt: TGTGCCAGCAGCCCGGGACTGTCGAGCTCCTACGAGCAGTACTTC
cdr3_aa: CASSPGLSSSYEQYF

clone_size: .
v_call: TRBV5-1
d_call: .
j_call: TRBJ2-2
cdr3_nt: TGCGCCAGCAGCAGTTCAGGTTTGGACACCGGGGAGCTGTTTTTT
cdr3_aa: CASSSSGLDTGELFF

clone_size: .
v_call: TRBV25-1
d_call: TRBD1
j_call: TRBJ2-3
cdr3_nt: TGTGCCAGCAGTGGCTCCGACAGGGGGCCAGATACGCAGTATTTT
cdr3_aa: CASSGSDRGPDTQYF

clone_size: .
v_call: TRBV19
d_call: TRBD2
j_call: TRBJ2-1
cdr3_nt: TGTGCCAGTAGTATGACTAGCGGGGGGCAGAATGAGCAGTTCTTC
cdr3_aa: CASSMTSGGQNEQFF

clone_size: once
v_call: TRBV6-6
d_call: .
j_call: TRBJ2-5
cdr3_nt: TGTGCCAGCTCCCTGGAGACCCAGTACTTC
cdr3_aa: CASSLETQYF

clone_size: .
v_call: TRBV5-1
d_call: TRBD2
j_call: TRBJ2-2
cdr3_nt: TGCGCCAGCAGCCTAAATATGGGACTAGCGGGGGCCGGGGAGCTGTTTTTT
cdr3_aa: CASSLNMGLAGAGELFF

clone_size: .
v_call: TRBV27
d_call: .
j_call: TRBJ2-5
cdr3_nt: TGTGCCAGCAGTTTTACGTTGGGGGCCCAAGAGACCCAGTACTTC
cdr3_aa: CASSFTLGAQETQYF

clone_size: .
v_call: TRBV6-6
d_call: TRBD1
j_call: TRBJ1-5
cdr3_nt: TGTGCCAGCAGCCGACAGGGGGCTGGGGAGCCCCAGCATTTT
cdr3_aa: CASSRQGAGEPQHF

clone_size: .
v_call: TRBV6-5
d_call: .
j_call: TRBJ2-1
cdr3_nt: TGTGCCAGCAGCCCTAATCCTAACAATGAGCAGTTCTTC
cdr3_aa: CASSPNPNNEQFF

clone_size: .
v_call: TRBV25-1
d_call: TRBD1
j_call: TRBJ1-2
cdr3_nt: TGTGCCAGCAATAGGGACAGGGGGGTCTATGGCTACACCTTC
cdr3_aa: CASNRDRGVYGYTF

clone_size: .
v_call: TRBV14
d_call: .
j_call: TRBJ1-2
cdr3_nt: TGTGCCAGCAGCCCACCTGTCAGGGAATCTAACTATGGCTACACCTTC
cdr3_aa: CASSPPVRESNYGYTF

clone_size: .
v_call: TRBV7-9
d_call: TRBD1
j_call: TRBJ2-3
cdr3_nt: TGTGCCAGCAGATCAACAGGGGGCAGGGCAGATACGCAGTATTTT
cdr3_aa: CASRSTGGRADTQYF

clone_size: .
v_call: TRBV7-8
d_call: TRBD1
j_call: TRBJ1-2
cdr3_nt: TGTGCCAGCAGCTTAGGAGGACAGGGTACCTACTATGGCTACACCTTC
cdr3_aa: CASSLGGQGTYYGYTF

clone_size: few
v_call: TRBV5-8
d_call: TRBD1
j_call: TRBJ1-6
cdr3_nt: TGTGCCAGCAGCCGACAGGGGGCTAGCTTCGGATCACCCCTCCACTTT
cdr3_aa: CASSRQGASFGSPLHF

clone_size: .
v_call: TRBV25-1
d_call: .
j_call: TRBJ1-6
cdr3_nt: TGTGCCAGCACCAGGGGCGGAAATAATTCACCCCTCCACTTT
cdr3_aa: CASTRGGNNSPLHF

clone_size: .
v_call: TRBV29-1
d_call: .
j_call: TRBJ2-3
cdr3_nt: TGCAGCCCCCAGGTCGGTCCAGATACGCAGTATTTT
cdr3_aa: CSPQVGPDTQYF

clone_size: .
v_call: TRBV7-2
d_call: .
j_call: TRBJ1-1
cdr3_nt: TGTGCCAGCAGCTTAGTTAGGGGCACTGAAGCTTTCTTT
cdr3_aa: CASSLVRGTEAFF

clone_size: .
v_call: TRBV14
d_call: .
j_call: TRBJ2-6
cdr3_nt: TGTGCCAGCAGTCAAATTAGGGGATATGGCTCTGGGGCCAACGTCCTGACTTTC
cdr3_aa: CASSQIRGYGSGANVLTF

clone_size: once
v_call: TRBV5-1
d_call: TRBD1
j_call: TRBJ1-3
cdr3_nt: TGCGCCAGCAGCGCTAGGACAGGGGGCATCGGCTCTGGAAACACCATATATTTT
cdr3_aa: CASSARTGGIGSGNTIYF

clone_size: .
v_call: TRBV4-3
d_call: TRBD1
j_call: TRBJ1-2
cdr3_nt: TGCGCCAGCAGCCACCTTGGGACAGGGGATCCCTATGGCTACACCTTC
cdr3_aa: CASSHLGTGDPYGYTF

clone_size: .
v_call: TRBV18
d_call: .
j_call: TRBJ2-7
cdr3_nt: TGTGCCAGCTCACCACCGGCCGTCCACGAGCAGTACTTC
cdr3_aa: CASSPPAVHEQYF

clone_size: .
v_call: TRBV10-1
d_call: .
j_call: TRBJ2-7
cdr3_nt: TGCGCCAGCAGTGAGTCTAGCTCCTACGAGCAGTACTTC
cdr3_aa: CASSESSSYEQYF

clone_size: .
v_call: TRBV12-1
d_call: .
j_call: TRBJ2-7
cdr3_nt: TGTGCCAGCAGCTTAGGACAGGTCTCCTACGAGCAGTACTTC
cdr3_aa: CASSLGQVSYEQYF

clone_size: few
v_call: TRBV13
d_call: TRBD2
j_call: TRBJ2-7
cdr3_nt: TGTGCCAGCAGTAGGAGCGGGAGGTCCTACGAGCAGTACTTC
cdr3_aa: CASSRSGRSYEQYF